This entry concerns a single T cell receptor beta chain. Trimming took 3 bases from V and 2 from J; bases not matched to a gene: 13. The germline V gene has CDR1 SGHRS and CDR2 YFSETQ. The CDR3 length is 19 residues. TCRbeta library preparation incorporated unique molecular identifiers. TCRdb itself ran the PCR reads through MiXCR, one entry per CDR3 protein. The table records about 230,000 distinct CDR3 sequences, roughly a tenth of them present only once. The sample is drawn from a study of T-cell reconstitution after alpha-beta-depleted transplantation in children. The TCR comes from a human donor who donated a stem cell graft to a child with SCID. The genes are TRBV5-1 and TRBJ2-6; 8 nucleotides line up with TRBD1. The specimen comprised PBMCs from the stem cell graft donor, sampled from the stem cell graft. CDR3 region: CASSWDPSYRGTGANVLTF. The CDR3 nucleotides are TGCGCCAGCAGCTGGGACCCGAGCTACAGGGGGACTGGGGCCAACGTCCTGACTTTC.